The clone carrying this TCR beta chain appeared a single time. These data come from a study of blood T cell repertoires in COVID-19. The overall study: PBMCs, B-cell-depleted T cells, or T cells provided the cDNA or gDNA that made up the material.

Participant age was roughly 18 to 89 years, and participants resided in 25 or so US areas. This table comes from immunoSEQ multiplex PCR, and its TCRdb copy is limited to in-frame clones, with some not included. The sample includes fewer than 500,000 clones, 85% to 90% of them seen just once. Looked up from germline, CDR1 is LNHDA and CDR2 is SQIVND (reference sequence). The CDR3 consists of 15 residues. V lost 2 bases to trimming and J lost 6 bases; unmatched junction nucleotides: 6. The V and J genes are TRBV19 and TRBJ2-7; 11 bases are a match to TRBD1. Sequencing was done on a sample of PBMCs or T cells enriched from blood (not recorded which). The receptor's source is a woman aged 25-40 years with acute COVID-19. The CDR3 protein is CASSIPGQGVVEQYF. CDR3 nucleotides: TGTGCCAGTAGTATACCGGGACAGGGGGTCGTCGAGCAGTACTTC.